Listed here are 12 T cell receptor beta chains from one sample, sequenced in a study of blood T cell repertoires in COVID-19. Measured with immunoSEQ multiplex PCR; TCRdb has only the in-frame clones, and not every one. The sample carries over 150,000 clones, 80% to 90% recorded once. Sequencing was performed on PBMCs or T cells enriched from blood (not recorded which). Receptor source: a middle-aged man who had recovered from COVID-19.

The chain carries TRBV2 and TRBJ1-1, with 8 bases aligning to TRBD1. Germline V lookup: CDR1 SNHLY, CDR2 FYNNEI. CDR3 length: 12 amino acids. V was pared by 7 bases and J by 7 bases, with 5 bases of the junction left unmatched. The CDR3 protein is CASKETGVEAFF. Here the CDR3 DNA reads TGTGCCAGCAAGGAGACAGGGGTTGAAGCTTTCTTT.

This clone has only one observation. This chain connects TRBV5-6 to TRBJ2-5; TRBD2 matches 7 bases. The trim removed 9 bases at V and 4 bases at J, leaving 6 bases unmatched. The CDR3 has 12 residues. The germline V gene encodes CDR1 SGHDT and CDR2 YYEEEE. The CDR3 bases are TGTGCCACGGGGGGATGGGGAGAGACCCAGTACTTC. As protein: CATGGWGETQYF.

This sequence joins TRBV27 and TRBJ1-2, with D possibly matching TRBD1 (5 bases). In germline, CDR1 is MNHEY, CDR2 SMNVEV (reference sequence). The CDR3 totals 14 residues. Trimming left V 5 bases short and J 4 bases short, with 14 bases between. The CDR3 protein is CASSRTGTSYGYTF. For the CDR3, the DNA is TGTGCCAGCAGTCGTACCGGGACTTCCTATGGCTACACCTTC.

V is TRBV27 and J is TRBJ2-7; D is possibly TRBD2 (6 bases). This CDR3 comprises 15 residues. The V gene lost 4 bases and the J gene lost 1 base, with 14 bases spanning the gap. Germline-derived CDR1 and CDR2 are MNHEY and SMNVEV (reference sequence). This CDR3 reads CASSSRASASYEQYF. The CDR3 DNA reads TGTGCCAGCAGTTCAAGGGCTAGCGCGTCCTACGAGCAGTACTTC.

The V and J genes are TRBV30 and TRBJ2-2; D call uncertain. Deletions cut 1 base from V and 1 base from J, with 4 bases between. The CDR3 sequence is 13 residues long. The germline gives CDR1 GTSNPN, CDR2 SVGIG (reference sequence). CDR3 sequence (DNA): TGTGCCTGGAGTGCCTTGAACACCGGGGAGCTGTTTTTT. Its translation is CAWSALNTGELFF.

This clone has a single count. The CDR3 sequence: CASSITRDSGNEQFF. CDR3 nucleotide sequence: TGTGCCAGTAGTATCACCCGCGACTCTGGCAATGAGCAGTTCTTC. The chain joins TRBV19 to TRBJ2-1; D remains unclear. This CDR3 has 15 residues. Germline CDR1 LNHDA, CDR2 SQIVND (reference sequence). Trimming took 3 bases from V and 6 from J, leaving 15 bases between them.

The gene calls are TRBV6-5 and TRBJ1-6; 9 bases match TRBD1. CDR1 and CDR2 from the germline V gene are MNHEY and SVGAGI. The CDR3 extends over 14 amino acids. V lost 7 bases to trimming and J lost 7 bases; unmatched junction nucleotides: 5. The CDR3 DNA reads as TGTGCCAGCACCCTACAGGGGGCGAATTCACCCCTCCACTTT. As protein: CASTLQGANSPLHF.

The genes are TRBV30 and TRBJ2-1; D call uncertain. CDR1 GTSNPN and CDR2 SVGIG come from the germline V gene (reference sequence). There are 14 residues in the CDR3. Trimming cost V 2 bases and J 0 bases, with 8 bases left between them. In DNA form, the CDR3 reads TGTGCCTGGAGTAGACTGAGCTCCTACAATGAGCAGTTCTTC. Its protein is CAWSRLSSYNEQFF.

This clone occurred many times. This chain joins TRBV29-1 and TRBJ2-7, with 10 bases lining up with TRBD1. V dropped 7 bases and J dropped 6; count of bases not matched to a gene: 9. CDR3 size: 13 residues. Per the germline V gene, CDR1 is SQVTM and CDR2 is ANQGSEA. The CDR3 DNA reads as TGCAGCGCACGACAGGGGGCATTGGGCGAGCAGTACTTC. It is translated as CSARQGALGEQYF.

This clone occurred a few times. Other DNA sequences in this sample translate to the same CDR3. V gene TRBV18 combines with J gene TRBJ2-7; D ambiguous. CDR3 length: 13 residues. The germline gives CDR1 KGHSH, CDR2 LQKENI. V was cut by 0 bases and J by 1 base, with 4 bases left in between. The CDR3 coding sequence is TGTGCCAGCTCACCACCGAGTTCCTACGAGCAGTACTTC. It is translated as CASSPPSSYEQYF.

This sequence joins TRBV29-1 and TRBJ2-3; D gene uncertain. The V gene lost 4 bases and the J gene lost 1 base, with 6 bases spanning the gap. Germline lookup yields CDR1 SQVTM and CDR2 ANQGSEA. This CDR3 region has 12 residues. The CDR3 DNA follows: TGCAGCGTTGTCTCAGGCACAGATACGCAGTATTTT. This gives the protein CSVVSGTDTQYF.

Of note for this clone: It may be a read error: a sequence one base away is much more abundant. The rearrangement uses TRBV5-4 and TRBJ2-1; 13 bases are a match to TRBD2. Germline V gene sequence: CDR1 SGHNT, CDR2 YYREEE (reference sequence). The CDR3 is 15 residues long. Trimming at V came to 4 bases and at J to 5 bases, leaving 3 bases not matched to a gene. DNA for the CDR3: TGTGCCAGCAGCCGCGGGACTAGCGGGGACAATGAGCAGTTCTTC. Protein: CASSRGTSGDNEQFF.